The 10 T cell receptor beta chains presented below share a single source sample, sequenced in a study of monozygotic twins with inflammatory bowel disease. TCRdb reprocessed the 5' RACE reads and stores each CDR3 protein as one record, lacking DNA. The sample is made up of roughly 200,000 distinct CDR3 sequences, and the top ten hold approximately 1.6% of it. Sequenced input: blood. All receptors come from a human donor with ulcerative colitis or Crohn's disease, or a healthy co-twin of an affected twin (not recorded which).

The V and J genes are TRBV7-2 and TRBJ1-4. Germline lookup yields CDR1 SGHTA and CDR2 FQGNSA. CDR3 length equals 15 residues. CDR3 sequence reads: CASSLASVPNEKLFF.

The chain has TRBV20-1 and TRBJ1-2; TCRdb's D call of TRBD1 is untestable without DNA. CDR1 DFQATT and CDR2 SNEGSKA come from the germline V gene (reference sequence). This CDR3 is 13 amino acids long. Here the CDR3 reads CSATGTGGYGYTF.

The V call is TRBV20-1, the J call TRBJ2-3; lacking DNA, the TRBD2 call made by TCRdb goes unchecked. CDR3 size: 12 residues. Per the germline V gene, CDR1 is DFQATT and CDR2 is SNEGSKA (reference sequence). Here the CDR3 reads CSGERETDTQYF.

The chain is built from TRBV5-1 and TRBJ2-3; the TRBD1 assignment by TCRdb is unverifiable without DNA. In germline, CDR1 is SGHRS, CDR2 YFSETQ. CDR3 length: 15 residues. The chain's CDR3 is CASTPATGWADTQYF. Variable domain in full (rest from reference TRBV5-1 and TRBJ2-3): KAGVTQTPRYLIKTRGQQVTLSCSPISGHRSVSWYQQTPGQGLQFLFEYFSETQRNKGNFPGRFSGRQFSNSRSEMNVSTLELGDSALYLCASTPATGWADTQYFGPGTRLTVL.

The rearrangement uses TRBV7-2 and TRBJ1-2. The CDR3 has 13 amino acids. Germline CDR1 and CDR2: SGHTA and FQGNSA. The CDR3: CASSIYKIGGYTF.

The rearrangement uses TRBV2 and TRBJ2-5; TCRdb's D call, TRBD1, is unchecked because there is no DNA. Germline V gives CDR1 SNHLY, CDR2 FYNNEI. The CDR3 is 13 amino acids. This CDR3 reads CASKRDTGETQYF. Full variable domain (remainder filled in from reference TRBV2 and TRBJ2-5): EPEVTQTPSHQVTQMGQEVILRCVPISNHLYFYWYRQILGQKVEFLVSFYNNEISEKSEIFDDQFSVERPDGSNFTLKIRSTKLEDSAMYFCASKRDTGETQYFGPGTRLLVL.

The chain employs TRBV19 and TRBJ2-1; TCRdb lists TRBD1, though no DNA is available to test this call. The CDR3 is 15 residues long. The germline gives CDR1 LNHDA, CDR2 SQIVND (reference sequence). CDR3 region: CASTRQSSSYNEQFF.

This chain uses TRBV6-1 with TRBJ1-6; TCRdb proposes TRBD1, but this gene call is untestable without DNA. Germline V lookup: CDR1 MNHNS, CDR2 SASEGT. The CDR3 consists of 14 residues. CDR3 loop: CASRNQGGNSPLHF.

This chain joins TRBV3-1 and TRBJ1-6; the TCRdb call, TRBD1, lacks DNA for checking. The CDR3 spans 14 residues. Germline V gene data show CDR1 as LGHDT and CDR2 as YNNKEL (reference sequence). CDR3: CASTQGGEISPLHF.

CDR3 sequence reads: CASSVGQGGGNEKLFF. The rearrangement joins TRBV5-5 to TRBJ1-4. In germline, CDR1 is SGHKS, CDR2 YYEKEE (reference sequence). This CDR3 contains 16 residues.